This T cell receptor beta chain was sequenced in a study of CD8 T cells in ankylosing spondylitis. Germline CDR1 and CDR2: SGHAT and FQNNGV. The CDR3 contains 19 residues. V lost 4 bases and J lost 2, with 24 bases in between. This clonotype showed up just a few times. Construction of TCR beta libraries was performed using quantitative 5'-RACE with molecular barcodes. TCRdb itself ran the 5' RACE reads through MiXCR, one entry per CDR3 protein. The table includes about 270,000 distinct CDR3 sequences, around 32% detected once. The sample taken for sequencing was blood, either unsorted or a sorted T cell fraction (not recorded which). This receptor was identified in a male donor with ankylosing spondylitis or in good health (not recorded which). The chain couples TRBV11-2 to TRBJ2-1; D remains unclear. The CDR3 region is CASSSILDIETSTYNEQFF. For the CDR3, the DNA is TGTGCCAGCAGCTCGATTCTCGACATCGAGACTTCCACCTACAATGAGCAGTTCTTC.